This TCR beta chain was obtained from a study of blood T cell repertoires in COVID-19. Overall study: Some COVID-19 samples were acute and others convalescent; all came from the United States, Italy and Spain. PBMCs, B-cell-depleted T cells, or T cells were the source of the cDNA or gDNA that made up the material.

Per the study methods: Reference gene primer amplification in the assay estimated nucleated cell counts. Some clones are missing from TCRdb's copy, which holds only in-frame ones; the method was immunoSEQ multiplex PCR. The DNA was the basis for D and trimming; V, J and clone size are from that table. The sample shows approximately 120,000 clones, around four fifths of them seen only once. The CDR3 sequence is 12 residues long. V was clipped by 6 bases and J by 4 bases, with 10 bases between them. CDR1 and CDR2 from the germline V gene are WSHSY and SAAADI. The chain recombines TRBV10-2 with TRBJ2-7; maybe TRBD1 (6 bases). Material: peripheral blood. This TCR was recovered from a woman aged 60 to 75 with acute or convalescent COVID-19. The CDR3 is CASRGQGYEQYF. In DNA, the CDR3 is TGCGCCAGCAGAGGTCAGGGGTACGAGCAGTACTTC.